The 8 T cell receptor beta chains reported below all come from one sample, sequenced in a study of CD8+CD57+ T cells in acquired aplastic anemia. Genomic DNA served as template for TCR beta VDJ and CDR3 profiling. TCRdb called the reads again in MiXCR, with one record for every CDR3 protein. Of 400,000 to 450,000 distinct CDR3 sequences listed, about two thirds are singletons. The sample comprised sorted CD4+, CD8+, or CD8+CD57+ T cells (not recorded which) from PBMCs. Source of these receptors: a human donor in good health, serving as a control.

Comment on this clonotype: This CDR3 is missing its conserved last phenylalanine or tryptophan, likely due to a read error. Because the CDR3's place on the DNA is in doubt, the DNA is left out and the CDR3 is given as listed by TCRdb. J is TRBJ1-1 and V is TRBV2; the DNA was not used to check the table's D call, TRBD1. Both ends counted, the CDR3 spans 13 residues. CDR1 is SNHLY and CDR2 is FYNNEI in the germline V gene. This CDR3 reads CASSRQGAGYTFC.

Note on this clonotype: A much more abundant neighbour one base away suggests this may be a read error. V is TRBV7-2 and J is TRBJ1-1; TRBD1 is a possible D gene (5 bases). The CDR3 spans 13 residues. The germline V gene encodes CDR1 SGHTA and CDR2 FQGNSA. CDR3 protein: CARRNDRNTEAFF. The CDR3 coding sequence is TGTGCCCGCAGAAATGACAGAAACACTGAAGCTTTCTTT.

The chain has TRBV7-2 and TRBJ1-1; D is perhaps TRBD1 (5 bases). Trimming took 5 bases from V and 14 from J, leaving 27 bases between them. The germline V gene has CDR1 SGHTA and CDR2 FQGNSA. There are 15 residues in the CDR3. CDR3 protein: CASSPRAPYSGNTFF. CDR3 bases: TGTGCCAGCAGCCCCAGGGCCCCATACTCTGGAAACACCTTCTTT. The variable domain in full, completed from reference TRBV7-2 and TRBJ1-1, reads GAGVSQSPSNKVTEKGKDVELRCDPISGHTALYWYRQSLGQGLEFLIYFQGNSAPDKSGLPSDRFSAERTGGSVSTLTIQRTQQEDSAVYLCASSPRAPYSGNTFFGQGTRLTVV.

In regard to this clonotype: Because the CDR3 is missing its conserved closing phenylalanine or tryptophan, this is likely a read error. The limits of the CDR3 on the DNA are not certain, so only TCRdb's listed CDR3 is given. V and J are TRBV7-8 and TRBJ1-2; no check of the table's D call, TRBD1, against the DNA was made. Germline V gene lookup returns CDR1 SGHVS and CDR2 FQNEAQ. The CDR3 has 13 residues if both end residues are counted. The CDR3 sequence: CASRLRGVERYTV.

This clonotype is a singleton in its sample. One end of the junction is discordant with germline, which a read error may explain. This rearrangement joins TRBV9 to TRBJ1-1; D gene ambiguous. The CDR3 totals 16 residues. Per germline, CDR1 SGDLS and CDR2 YYNGEE. This CDR3 reads CASSSHGEMVYEQAFF. DNA for the CDR3: TGTGCCAGCAGCTCCCACGGGGAAATGGTGTACGAGCAAGCCTTCTTT.

As to this clonotype: At one of its ends the junction is not consistent with the germline gene, which may arise from a read error. The chain has TRBV10-3 and TRBJ2-1, with D perhaps assigned TRBD1 or TRBD2 (5 bases each). CDR1 ENHRY and CDR2 SYGVKD come from the germline V gene. The length of the CDR3 is 15 residues. For the CDR3, the DNA is TGTGCCATCAGTGCTCTACCGGGACGGGGCGATGGCTACTCCTTC. It codes for CAISALPGRGDGYSF.

The chain carries TRBV12-3 or TRBV12-4 and TRBJ2-5, with D tentatively TRBD2 (5 bases). The CDR3 has 12 amino acids. Trimming took 6 bases from V and 3 from J, leaving 8 bases between them. The CDR3 protein is CASSPGKETQYF. The CDR3 coding sequence is TGTGCCAGCAGCCCGGGGAAAGAGACCCAGTACTTC.

This clonotype has just a few counts. V and J are TRBV10-3 and TRBJ2-2; D not certain. Germline V gene lookup returns CDR1 ENHRY and CDR2 SYGVKD. V gave up 0 bases and J gave up 1 base, with 12 bases separating them. This CDR3 is 17 amino acids long. CDR3 nucleotides: TGTGCCATCAGTGAGTCTTTCGGTACTTTGAACACCGGGGAGCTGTTTTTT. This gives the protein CAISESFGTLNTGELFF.